This is a list of T cell receptor beta chains from one sample in a study of T cells after yellow fever vaccination. TCRdb re-called the 5' RACE reads with MiXCR, one entry per CDR3 protein. The sample holds 450,000 to 600,000 distinct CDR3 sequences, 17% seen once. The sequencing used PBMCs, collected roughly 5 days after the first yellow fever vaccination. Every receptor here comes from a man aged 18 to 35 who received the YFV17D yellow fever vaccine. Both conserved end residues are part of each CDR3. Fields, in order: clone size, J gene, D gene, V gene, CDR3 DNA, CDR3 protein. A D gene is named only where the DNA matches it firmly. The listing skips clone size in some rows; elsewhere it reads once, few, many or a size class.

abundance: .
j_gene: TRBJ1-2
d_gene: .
v_gene: TRBV12-3/TRBV12-4
CDR3nt: TGTGCCAGCAGTTTAGGAGAGACCTATGGCTACACCTTC
CDR3aa: CASSLGETYGYTF

abundance: .
j_gene: TRBJ1-1
d_gene: .
v_gene: TRBV4-2
CDR3nt: TGTGCCAGCAGCCAAGATCTAGTTGTGAACACTGAAGCTTTCTTT
CDR3aa: CASSQDLVVNTEAFF

abundance: few
j_gene: TRBJ2-2
d_gene: TRBD2
v_gene: TRBV7-2
CDR3nt: TGTGCCAGCAGCCCCTTAAGCGGGGGGAACGCCGGGGAGCTGTTTTTT
CDR3aa: CASSPLSGGNAGELFF

abundance: few
j_gene: TRBJ1-2
d_gene: .
v_gene: TRBV7-9
CDR3nt: TGTGCCAGCAGCTTTAACAGGGCTCCAGGCTACACCTTC
CDR3aa: CASSFNRAPGYTF

abundance: .
j_gene: TRBJ1-5
d_gene: .
v_gene: TRBV7-2
CDR3nt: TGTGCCAGCAGCTTAATCAATAGCAATCAGCCCCAGCATTTT
CDR3aa: CASSLINSNQPQHF

abundance: few
j_gene: TRBJ2-1
d_gene: TRBD1
v_gene: TRBV20-1
CDR3nt: TGCAGTGCTAGAGATTCTAGGGGGCCGGATGAGCAGTTCTTC
CDR3aa: CSARDSRGPDEQFF

abundance: .
j_gene: TRBJ1-5
d_gene: .
v_gene: TRBV4-1
CDR3nt: TGCGCCAAGACAGCGGATAGCAATCAGCCCCAGCATTTT
CDR3aa: CAKTADSNQPQHF

abundance: .
j_gene: TRBJ2-5
d_gene: TRBD1
v_gene: TRBV12-3/TRBV12-4
CDR3nt: TGTGCTACCAAAGGGACAGGGAATGGCATCCAGTACTTC
CDR3aa: CATKGTGNGIQYF

abundance: few
j_gene: TRBJ2-1
d_gene: TRBD2
v_gene: TRBV7-2
CDR3nt: TGTGCCAGCAGCTTAGGGAGTTTAGCGGGGGGGAGGAATGAGCAGTTCTTC
CDR3aa: CASSLGSLAGGRNEQFF

abundance: .
j_gene: TRBJ2-1
d_gene: TRBD2
v_gene: TRBV7-3
CDR3nt: TGTGCCAGCAGCTTAAATTCGGGGGGGAATGAGCAGTTCTTC
CDR3aa: CASSLNSGGNEQFF

abundance: few
j_gene: TRBJ1-1
d_gene: .
v_gene: TRBV20-1
CDR3nt: TGCAGTGCCCCTTCTCGCCTGAACACTGAAGCTTTCTTT
CDR3aa: CSAPSRLNTEAFF

abundance: .
j_gene: TRBJ1-5
d_gene: TRBD1
v_gene: TRBV6-5
CDR3nt: TGTGCCAGCAGTCGGGACAGTAACAATCAGCCCCAGCATTTT
CDR3aa: CASSRDSNNQPQHF

abundance: few
j_gene: TRBJ1-2
d_gene: .
v_gene: TRBV7-9
CDR3nt: TGTGCCAGCAGCTCTCAGGAACCTAACTATGGCTACACCTTC
CDR3aa: CASSSQEPNYGYTF

abundance: few
j_gene: TRBJ2-1
d_gene: .
v_gene: TRBV4-3
CDR3nt: TGCGCCAGCAGCCAAGATTTGTCAGAGAACAATGAGCAGTTCTTC
CDR3aa: CASSQDLSENNEQFF

abundance: few
j_gene: TRBJ2-1
d_gene: .
v_gene: TRBV5-4
CDR3nt: TGTGCCAGCAGCCGTCTAACGGGGGCGCATACTAATGAGCAGTTCTTC
CDR3aa: CASSRLTGAHTNEQFF

abundance: .
j_gene: TRBJ1-5
d_gene: TRBD1
v_gene: TRBV27
CDR3nt: TGTGCCAGCTCGACAGGGGGGACCAATCAGCCCCAGCATTTT
CDR3aa: CASSTGGTNQPQHF

abundance: few
j_gene: TRBJ2-4
d_gene: .
v_gene: TRBV4-3
CDR3nt: TGCGCCAGCAGCCAAGATGGTGGACGCGGGAACATTCAGTACTTC
CDR3aa: CASSQDGGRGNIQYF

abundance: .
j_gene: TRBJ2-5
d_gene: TRBD1
v_gene: TRBV5-1
CDR3nt: TGCGCCAGCAGCTTGGGACAGGGGCCGCCGGAGACCCAGTACTTC
CDR3aa: CASSLGQGPPETQYF

abundance: .
j_gene: TRBJ2-3
d_gene: .
v_gene: TRBV19
CDR3nt: TGTGCCAGTAGTACGCAGGCGCTATTCACAGATACGCAGTATTTT
CDR3aa: CASSTQALFTDTQYF

abundance: .
j_gene: TRBJ1-3
d_gene: .
v_gene: TRBV2
CDR3nt: TGTGCCAGCAGTGAGGGTCCTGGAAACACCATATATTTT
CDR3aa: CASSEGPGNTIYF

abundance: .
j_gene: TRBJ1-2
d_gene: .
v_gene: TRBV20-1
CDR3nt: TGCAGTGCTCAAACCCTACGGGAGGGAGGAGGCTACACCTTC
CDR3aa: CSAQTLREGGGYTF

abundance: few
j_gene: TRBJ2-5
d_gene: TRBD2
v_gene: TRBV7-9
CDR3nt: TGTGCCAGCAGCGGATTCACTAGCGGGGGGGAGTGGGAGACCCAGTACTTC
CDR3aa: CASSGFTSGGEWETQYF

abundance: few
j_gene: TRBJ2-2
d_gene: .
v_gene: TRBV9
CDR3nt: TGTGCCAGCAGCGCCGAGTTAAGGACCGGGGAGCTGTTTTTT
CDR3aa: CASSAELRTGELFF

abundance: many
j_gene: TRBJ2-7
d_gene: TRBD1
v_gene: TRBV5-6
CDR3nt: TGTGCCAGCAGCTTGGACCTATACAGGGGTCGACCCTACGAGCAGTACTTC
CDR3aa: CASSLDLYRGRPYEQYF

abundance: .
j_gene: TRBJ2-1
d_gene: .
v_gene: TRBV5-1
CDR3nt: TGCGCCAGCAGCTTGGCTTTGCGGAAGGATTTTTACAATGAGCAGTTCTTC
CDR3aa: CASSLALRKDFYNEQFF

abundance: many
j_gene: TRBJ2-7
d_gene: .
v_gene: TRBV6-1
CDR3nt: TGTGCCAGCAGTGAAGCTTGGCCCGCTGAGACCTACGAGCAGTACTTC
CDR3aa: CASSEAWPAETYEQYF

abundance: few
j_gene: TRBJ1-6
d_gene: .
v_gene: TRBV10-3
CDR3nt: TGTGCCATCAGTGCGCGCAGGGAGGATTCACCCCTCCACTTT
CDR3aa: CAISARREDSPLHF

abundance: .
j_gene: TRBJ2-3
d_gene: .
v_gene: TRBV29-1
CDR3nt: TGCAGCGTTGATACCCAGAGTGCAGATACGCAGTATTTT
CDR3aa: CSVDTQSADTQYF

abundance: few
j_gene: TRBJ2-1
d_gene: TRBD2
v_gene: TRBV7-9
CDR3nt: TGTGCCAGCAGCGCGAGCGGGGGCCGCTCCTACAATGAGCAGTTCTTC
CDR3aa: CASSASGGRSYNEQFF

abundance: few
j_gene: TRBJ1-2
d_gene: .
v_gene: TRBV30
CDR3nt: TGTGCCTGGGAGAGAAGATTTTACTATGGCTACACCTTC
CDR3aa: CAWERRFYYGYTF

abundance: .
j_gene: TRBJ1-2
d_gene: TRBD1
v_gene: TRBV5-1
CDR3nt: TGCGCCAGCAGCTTACAGGACAGGGGGGTCGGTGGCTACACCTTC
CDR3aa: CASSLQDRGVGGYTF

abundance: .
j_gene: TRBJ2-1
d_gene: .
v_gene: TRBV4-3
CDR3nt: TGCGCCAGCAGCCAGAACCCAGGGGGGGTTTACAATGAGCAGTTCTTC
CDR3aa: CASSQNPGGVYNEQFF

abundance: few
j_gene: TRBJ1-2
d_gene: TRBD1
v_gene: TRBV4-1
CDR3nt: TGCGCCAGCAGCCAAGCACGACAGGGGGCAGATGGCTACACCTTC
CDR3aa: CASSQARQGADGYTF

abundance: few
j_gene: TRBJ2-1
d_gene: TRBD2
v_gene: TRBV7-3
CDR3nt: TGTGCCAGCAGCCTCCTCACGGGACTAGGTCCTCACAATGAGCAGTTCTTC
CDR3aa: CASSLLTGLGPHNEQFF

abundance: .
j_gene: TRBJ1-1
d_gene: .
v_gene: TRBV29-1
CDR3nt: TGCAGCGTTGAAGAGACTGAAGCTTTCTTT
CDR3aa: CSVEETEAFF

abundance: .
j_gene: TRBJ1-1
d_gene: .
v_gene: TRBV6-5
CDR3nt: TGTGCCAGCAGTTACGCTCTGAACACTGAAGCTTTCTTT
CDR3aa: CASSYALNTEAFF

abundance: few
j_gene: TRBJ2-7
d_gene: .
v_gene: TRBV6-1
CDR3nt: TGTGCCAGCAGGGAGACAGGGAGGTTCTACGAGCAGTACTTC
CDR3aa: CASRETGRFYEQYF

abundance: few
j_gene: TRBJ1-2
d_gene: .
v_gene: TRBV20-1
CDR3nt: TGCAGTGCCCAGCATCGGAGCGAGAGCTATGGCTACACCTTC
CDR3aa: CSAQHRSESYGYTF

abundance: few
j_gene: TRBJ1-2
d_gene: .
v_gene: TRBV30
CDR3nt: TGTGCCTGGAGCGCAGCCTCGGAAGGCACCTTC
CDR3aa: CAWSAASEGTF

abundance: few
j_gene: TRBJ2-2
d_gene: .
v_gene: TRBV4-3
CDR3nt: TGCGCCAGCAGCCGAAGAATGGAGACCGGGGAGCTGTTTTTT
CDR3aa: CASSRRMETGELFF

abundance: .
j_gene: TRBJ2-7
d_gene: .
v_gene: TRBV7-2
CDR3nt: TGTGCCAGCAGCCTCGATCCTACGTACGAGCAGTACTTC
CDR3aa: CASSLDPTYEQYF

abundance: few
j_gene: TRBJ2-5
d_gene: TRBD1
v_gene: TRBV4-3
CDR3nt: TGCGCCAGCAGCCAAGATGGGACAGGGAGGCAAGAGACCCAGTACTTC
CDR3aa: CASSQDGTGRQETQYF

abundance: .
j_gene: TRBJ2-1
d_gene: .
v_gene: TRBV18
CDR3nt: TGTGCCAGCTCACCGGGAAACAATGAGCAGTTCTTC
CDR3aa: CASSPGNNEQFF

abundance: few
j_gene: TRBJ2-5
d_gene: .
v_gene: TRBV7-9
CDR3nt: TGTGCCAGCAGCTACAGGGCGCGAGAGACCCAGTACTTC
CDR3aa: CASSYRARETQYF

abundance: few
j_gene: TRBJ2-1
d_gene: .
v_gene: TRBV7-2
CDR3nt: TGTGCCAGCAGCTTAGCGGGTCTCACTAAGCAGTTCTTC
CDR3aa: CASSLAGLTKQFF

abundance: .
j_gene: TRBJ1-1
d_gene: .
v_gene: TRBV18
CDR3nt: TGTGCCAGCTCAAAAACTACCCAGGGGAACACTGAAGCTTTCTTT
CDR3aa: CASSKTTQGNTEAFF

abundance: .
j_gene: TRBJ2-3
d_gene: .
v_gene: TRBV4-3
CDR3nt: TGCGCCAGCAGCCAAGATGGACGAAACCTAGGGGGTACGCAGTATTTT
CDR3aa: CASSQDGRNLGGTQYF

abundance: .
j_gene: TRBJ1-2
d_gene: .
v_gene: TRBV3-1
CDR3nt: TGTGCCAGCAGCCGTACAGTAAACTATGGCTACACCTTC
CDR3aa: CASSRTVNYGYTF

abundance: many
j_gene: TRBJ2-5
d_gene: TRBD1
v_gene: TRBV10-3
CDR3nt: TGTGCCACAGGGACAGGGGGTGCAGAGACCCAGTACTTC
CDR3aa: CATGTGGAETQYF

abundance: .
j_gene: TRBJ1-4
d_gene: TRBD1
v_gene: TRBV7-9
CDR3nt: TGTGCCAGCAGCCCCGGACAGGGGAGGGCTAATGAAAAACTGTTTTTT
CDR3aa: CASSPGQGRANEKLFF

abundance: few
j_gene: TRBJ2-3
d_gene: .
v_gene: TRBV20-1
CDR3nt: TGCAGTGCTAGAAAGATGACTAGGGGCACAGATACGCAGTATTTT
CDR3aa: CSARKMTRGTDTQYF

abundance: few
j_gene: TRBJ2-5
d_gene: TRBD1
v_gene: TRBV6-1
CDR3nt: TGTGCCAGCAGCCCTGGGACAGGGGGGAAGACCCAGTACTTC
CDR3aa: CASSPGTGGKTQYF

abundance: few
j_gene: TRBJ1-1
d_gene: .
v_gene: TRBV5-5
CDR3nt: TGTGCCAGCAGCTTGTGGGGGGGGCTCGAGACTGAAGCTTTCTTT
CDR3aa: CASSLWGGLETEAFF

abundance: .
j_gene: TRBJ2-7
d_gene: .
v_gene: TRBV3-1
CDR3nt: TGTGCCAGCAGCCATCGGGACCTCTCCGAGCAGTACTTC
CDR3aa: CASSHRDLSEQYF

abundance: .
j_gene: TRBJ2-1
d_gene: .
v_gene: TRBV2
CDR3nt: TGTGCCATCAGTTTATTTTGGGGGTTGAGCTCCTACAATGAGCAGTTCTTC
CDR3aa: CAISLFWGLSSYNEQFF